A single sample gave rise to the 10 T cell receptor beta chains below, sequenced in a study of blood T cell repertoires in COVID-19. This table comes from immunoSEQ multiplex PCR, and its TCRdb copy is limited to in-frame clones, with some not included. Of some 100,000 clones in the sample, around 92% were seen once. The sequencing input was peripheral blood. Receptors were obtained from a man aged 45-60 years with active COVID-19.

The gene calls are TRBV2 and TRBJ2-1; 10 bases are a match to TRBD2. This CDR3 is 13 amino acids long. CDR1 and CDR2 from the germline V gene are SNHLY and FYNNEI. CDR3 nucleotide sequence: TGTCCCCTAGCGGGAGTCGGGGGTAATGAGCAGTTCTTC. It encodes CPLAGVGGNEQFF.

V usage is TRBV5-4 and J usage is TRBJ1-1; no reliable D call. The CDR3 loop spans 15 amino acids. V was shortened by 0 bases and J by 1 base, with 10 bases between the two germline ends. Germline V CDR1 and CDR2: SGHNT, YYREEE (reference sequence). The CDR3 bases are TGTGCCAGCAGCTTGGACAGCCGAAGGAACACTGAAGCTTTCTTT. As protein: CASSLDSRRNTEAFF.

The chain carries TRBV2 and TRBJ2-7, with 10 bases matching TRBD1. Germline V gives CDR1 SNHLY, CDR2 FYNNEI. With 6 bases clipped from V and 3 bases from J, the junction kept 5 bases outside the gene matches. CDR3 size: 14 residues. CDR3 residues: CASRWDRGIYEQYF. Here the CDR3 DNA reads TGTGCCAGCAGATGGGACAGGGGCATCTACGAGCAGTACTTC. The variable domain in full, with the rest retrieved from reference TRBV2 and TRBJ2-7, is EPEVTQTPSHQVTQMGQEVILRCVPISNHLYFYWYRQILGQKVEFLVSFYNNEISEKSEIFDDQFSVERPDGSNFTLKIRSTKLEDSAMYFCASRWDRGIYEQYFGPGTRLTVT.

The rearrangement joins TRBV5-1 to TRBJ2-3; TRBD2 might be the D (6 bases). CDR1 SGHRS and CDR2 YFSETQ come from the germline V gene. The CDR3 runs 17 residues. V gave up 0 bases and J gave up 1 base, with 15 bases separating them. The CDR3 nucleotides read TGCGCCAGCAGCTTGGCCGGGACTGACTCTCGCACAGATACGCAGTATTTT. Encoded protein: CASSLAGTDSRTDTQYF.

This sequence joins TRBV7-3 and TRBJ2-3; the match to TRBD2 covers 7 bases. The trim removed 4 bases at V and 0 bases at J, leaving 4 bases unmatched. The CDR3 spans 15 residues. Per germline, CDR1 SGHTA and CDR2 FQGTGA. The CDR3 sequence: CASSSSGASTDTQYF. The DNA of the CDR3 is TGTGCCAGCAGCTCTAGCGGAGCTAGCACAGATACGCAGTATTTT.

This rearrangement joins TRBV30 to TRBJ1-4; unclear D gene. Germline values: CDR1 GTSNPN, CDR2 SVGIG (reference sequence). The CDR3 is 11 amino acids. The V end lost 3 bases, the J end lost 7 bases, and 6 bases lay between the germline ends. The CDR3 bases are TGTGCCTGGAGCGGTTCTGAAAAACTGTTTTTT. Translating it yields CAWSGSEKLFF.

J is TRBJ2-3 and V is TRBV4-2; maybe TRBD2 (5 bases). Trimming took 1 base from V and 3 from J, leaving 17 bases between them. Germline CDR1 is LGHNA and CDR2 is YNFKEQ. The CDR3 is made up of 17 amino acids. CDR3 protein: CASSQVASTRGTDTQYF. The DNA of the CDR3 is TGTGCCAGCAGCCAAGTAGCGTCCACCCGAGGTACAGATACGCAGTATTTT.

The V call is TRBV12-3 or TRBV12-4, the J call TRBJ2-7, with D maybe TRBD1 (6 bases). The CDR3 is 13 residues long. Trimming took off 5 bases at V and 2 bases at J, with 10 bases between the two ends. CDR3 nucleotides: TGTGCCAGCAGTCTTGGACAGACCTACGAGCAGTACTTC. Protein product: CASSLGQTYEQYF.

The V gene is TRBV18, the J gene TRBJ2-1, with TRBD2 matching over 11 bases. This CDR3 contains 14 residues. V gave up 3 bases and J gave up 9 bases; unmatched junction bases: 4. In germline, CDR1 is KGHSH, CDR2 LQKENI. The CDR3, as DNA: TGTGCCAGCTCACCGACTAGCGGGACCGGTGAGCAGTTCTTC. It codes for CASSPTSGTGEQFF.

The V gene is TRBV6-5, the J gene TRBJ2-1; D unclear. CDR1 and CDR2 (germline): MNHEY, SVGAGI. There are 12 residues in the CDR3. V was pared by 5 bases and J by 10 bases, with 12 bases between. The DNA of the CDR3 is TGTGCCAGCAGTCCATCCGGTATAGAGCAGTTCTTC. This translates into CASSPSGIEQFF.